A single sample is the source of the 12 T cell receptor beta chains below, sequenced in a study of T cell responses to AZD1222 COVID-19 vaccine. TCRdb's table, derived via immunoSEQ multiplex PCR, lists solely in-frame clones and lacks some. This table holds roughly 150,000 clones, roughly 92% found once. Sequenced here: peripheral blood, sampled on day 0 of AZD1222 vaccination. The receptor set was obtained from an adult in good health.

This clone was recorded once. The CDR3 spells CASSPPTANYGYTF. CDR3 coding DNA: TGTGCCAGCAGCCCACCGACAGCTAACTATGGCTACACCTTC. The chain is built from TRBV7-9 and TRBJ1-2; maybe TRBD1 (5 bases). V lost 5 bases and J lost 0, with 10 bases in between. Germline CDR1 and CDR2: SEHNR and FQNEAQ (reference sequence). The CDR3 is made up of 14 amino acids.

The rearrangement joins TRBV5-1 to TRBJ2-1; the D gene is possibly TRBD2 (6 bases). Per germline, CDR1 SGHRS and CDR2 YFSETQ. V lost 4 bases to trimming and J lost 8 bases, with 13 bases between them. The CDR3 runs 13 residues. CDR3 loop: CASSRLVGDEQFF. CDR3 coding DNA: TGCGCCAGCAGCCGACTAGTGGGGGATGAGCAGTTCTTC. Full variable domain (outside the CDR3, taken from reference TRBV5-1 and TRBJ2-1): KAGVTQTPRYLIKTRGQQVTLSCSPISGHRSVSWYQQTPGQGLQFLFEYFSETQRNKGNFPGRFSGRQFSNSRSEMNVSTLELGDSALYLCASSRLVGDEQFFGPGTRLTVL.

The V gene is TRBV5-1, the J gene TRBJ1-2; possibly TRBD1 for D (5 bases). The germline gives CDR1 SGHRS, CDR2 YFSETQ. Between the trimmed V and J ends, which lost 0 bases and 4 bases, there was a span of 13 bases. The CDR3 is 15 residues long. In DNA, the CDR3 is TGCGCCAGCAGCTTGGGGGGGTCAAAAAGCTATGGCTACACCTTC. It yields the protein CASSLGGSKSYGYTF.

This chain uses TRBV7-2 with TRBJ2-7, with 12 bases identical to TRBD1. CDR1 SGHTA and CDR2 FQGNSA come from the germline V gene. Trimming cost V 5 bases and J 6 bases; bases outside gene matches: 8. The CDR3 sequence is 15 residues long. This CDR3 is CASSIHRDRGLEQYF. CDR3 sequence (DNA): TGTGCCAGCAGCATACACCGGGACAGGGGGCTCGAGCAGTACTTC.

The V and J genes are TRBV6-5 and TRBJ1-1; D is unclear. The CDR3 loop spans 14 amino acids. Germline CDR1 is MNHEY and CDR2 is SVGAGI. V was pared by 6 bases and J by 0 bases, with 11 bases between. CDR3 nucleotides: TGTGCCAGCAGGTTTGGCACTATGAACACTGAAGCTTTCTTT. Translation gives CASRFGTMNTEAFF.

This chain links TRBV27 with TRBJ1-1; unclear D gene. The germline V gene has CDR1 MNHEY and CDR2 SMNVEV (reference sequence). This CDR3 region has 16 residues. Trimming cost V 1 base and J 0 bases, with 12 bases left between them. The DNA for the CDR3 is TGTGCCAGCAGTTTATTGTCAGGCCTCATGAACACTGAAGCTTTCTTT. This gives the protein CASSLLSGLMNTEAFF.

The chain links TRBV4-1 to TRBJ2-2; TRBD1 matches at 12 bases. V lost 8 bases to trimming and J lost 4 bases; unmatched junction nucleotides: 5. The CDR3 covers 15 residues. Germline CDR1 reads MGHRA; CDR2 reads YSYEKL. CDR3 sequence reads: CASRRDRGPTGELFF. For the CDR3, the DNA is TGCGCCAGCCGCCGGGACAGGGGGCCCACCGGGGAGCTGTTTTTT.

This chain joins TRBV13 and TRBJ2-1; no definite D call. This CDR3 region has 17 residues. Looked up from germline, CDR1 is PRHDT and CDR2 is FYEKMQ (reference sequence). The V gene lost 1 base and the J gene lost 2 bases, with 15 bases spanning the gap. The CDR3 reads CASSLVRTALTYNEQFF. The CDR3 DNA sequence: TGTGCCAGCAGCTTAGTTCGAACGGCTCTGACCTACAATGAGCAGTTCTTC.

This chain uses TRBV9 with TRBJ2-2; no clear D. The germline V gene encodes CDR1 SGDLS and CDR2 YYNGEE. Trimming cost V 3 bases and J 7 bases, with 4 bases left between them. This CDR3 is 11 amino acids long. In nucleotides, the CDR3 is TGTGCCAGCAGCGCGGTCGGGGAGCTGTTTTTT. Translating it yields CASSAVGELFF.

V usage is TRBV19 and J usage is TRBJ1-6; TRBD1 is a possible D gene (6 bases). The V end was cut by 3 bases, the J end by 10 bases, with 16 bases between. The CDR3 length is 15 residues. CDR1 and CDR2 (germline): LNHDA, SQIVND (reference sequence). CDR3 bases: TGTGCCAGTAGTATTAATCTGGGGGGCCGGTCACCCCTCCACTTT. This translates into CASSINLGGRSPLHF.

A word on this clone: Other DNA sequences of this sample code for an identical CDR3. This chain connects TRBV6-4 to TRBJ2-3; possible D gene TRBD2, 6 bases. V shed 3 bases and J shed 5 bases, with 6 bases lying between them. The CDR3 consists of 12 residues. In germline, CDR1 is MRHNA, CDR2 SNTAGT. CDR3 loop: CASSDSGDTQYF. The CDR3 region has the DNA TGTGCCAGCAGTGATAGCGGAGATACGCAGTATTTT.

This chain joins TRBV18 and TRBJ2-1, with 7 bases that match TRBD2. Germline V gene sequence: CDR1 KGHSH, CDR2 LQKENI. The V gene end was trimmed by 3 bases and the J gene end by 8 bases; junction bases not matched to a gene: 10. This CDR3 has 15 amino acids. The DNA for the CDR3 is TGTGCCAGCTCACCCCACCCGACTAGCCAGGATGAGCAGTTCTTC. It translates to CASSPHPTSQDEQFF. The full variable domain, rest sourced from reference TRBV18 and TRBJ2-1, is NAGVMQNPRHLVRRRGQEARLRCSPMKGHSHVYWYRQLPEEGLKFMVYLQKENIIDESGMPKERFSAEFPKEGPSILRIQQVVRGDSAAYFCASSPHPTSQDEQFFGPGTRLTVL.